Listed here is a single T cell receptor (beta chain). The antigen remains undetermined. Produced via immunoSEQ multiplex PCR; TCRdb's table is partial and in-frame only. There are 90,000 to 120,000 clones in the sample; roughly nine tenths occur only once, and around 17% lies in the top ten. V shed 6 bases and J 1 base; nucleotides not matched to a gene: 16. The CDR3 extends over 18 amino acids. The germline CDR1 and CDR2 sequences are MNHEY and SMNVEV (reference sequence). This entry belongs to a study of T cell responses to AZD1222 COVID-19 vaccine. In the study overall: Recipients boosted at about 4 weeks or about 12 weeks are pooled. General study results and limits: CD4 TCRs associated with vaccination spanned spike, dominating at 160-218 and 743-854. Unmutated variant regions are reportedly targeted by nearly half of spike-specific TCRs.

The V gene is TRBV27, the J gene TRBJ1-1; 8 positions match TRBD1. The TCR originated in an adult in good health. This specimen consisted of peripheral blood, obtained on day 0 of AZD1222 vaccination. For the CDR3, the DNA is TGTGCCAGCAGCTCGACAGGGGCCGTCACCCTTCCGAACACTGAAGCTTTCTTT. This sequence encodes CASSSTGAVTLPNTEAFF.